This T cell receptor (beta chain) is from a study of T-cell reconstitution after alpha-beta-depleted transplantation in children. A library of TCRbeta sequences, prepared with unique molecular identifiers, was generated. TCRdb passed the PCR reads through MiXCR, listing each CDR3 protein once. The sample carries 350,000 to 450,000 distinct CDR3 sequences, 10% to 15% recorded once. Germline CDR1 MDHEN, CDR2 SYDVKM. This CDR3 comprises 15 residues. The V end was cut by 4 bases, the J end by 0 bases, with 10 bases between. J is TRBJ1-3 and V is TRBV28; perhaps TRBD1 as D (6 bases). Sequenced here: PBMCs, sampled from the stem cell graft. The TCR originated in a human donor who donated a stem cell graft to a child with Fanconi anemia. CDR3 sequence: CASSSGGSSGNTIYF. The CDR3 nucleotides read TGTGCCAGCAGTTCGGGGGGCTCCTCTGGAAACACCATATATTTT.